One T cell receptor beta chain is described in this entry. The entry originates in a study of cytomegalovirus exposure and HLA in healthy donors. The length of the CDR3 is 15 residues. V lost 6 bases and J 3 bases, leaving 18 bases between the germline ends. Germline V gene data show CDR1 as MNHEY and CDR2 as SVGAGI. A multiplex PCR was run with 60 Vbeta primers and 13 Jbeta primers. Some clones are missing from TCRdb's copy, which holds only in-frame ones; the method was immunoSEQ multiplex PCR. In all, the sample yields roughly 80,000 clones. The chain employs TRBV6-5 and TRBJ2-7; D is unresolved. The sample consisted of PBMCs. The sequence was collected from a woman aged 30 to 39 in good health and CMV-seronegative. CDR3 nucleotides: TGTGCCAGCAGGGCCGGTTGGTCGGGTGACTACGAGCAGTACTTC. This codes for CASRAGWSGDYEQYF.